The next 3 T cell receptor beta chains were all read from a single sample in a study of T cells in localized non-small cell lung cancer. This table comes from immunoSEQ multiplex PCR, and its TCRdb copy is limited to in-frame clones, with some not included. This table holds 9,500 to 11,000 clones, 85% to 95% found once. This specimen was peripheral blood, taken before any cancer treatment. These receptors originate from a male donor aged 60 or older with stage III lung adenocarcinoma.

V usage is TRBV27 and J usage is TRBJ2-1; 7 nucleotides line up with TRBD1. Germline values: CDR1 MNHEY, CDR2 SMNVEV (reference sequence). Trimming took 6 bases from V and 7 from J; bases not matched to a gene: 9. The CDR3 is 14 amino acids. CDR3 sequence reads: CASRQRGQRNEQFF. The CDR3 DNA reads as TGTGCCAGCAGGCAAAGGGGACAGAGAAATGAGCAGTTCTTC.

This rearrangement joins TRBV30 to TRBJ1-2; D perhaps matches TRBD1 (5 bases). Germline V gene sequence: CDR1 GTSNPN, CDR2 SVGIG (reference sequence). The V gene lost 4 bases and the J gene lost 4 bases, with 10 bases spanning the gap. This CDR3 has 12 residues. CDR3 residues: CAWTPQGYGYTF. In DNA form, the CDR3 reads TGTGCCTGGACGCCCCAGGGCTATGGCTACACCTTC.

The chain joins TRBV7-3 to TRBJ1-2; TRBD1 is a possible D gene (6 bases). V lost 2 bases and J 8 bases, leaving 12 bases between the germline ends. The germline gives CDR1 SGHTA, CDR2 FQGTGA. The CDR3 is 13 residues long. CDR3: CASSLAGGGGYTF. In DNA form, the CDR3 reads TGTGCCAGCAGCTTAGCAGGAGGGGGAGGCTACACCTTC.